This T cell receptor beta chain was recovered during a study of patients and donors after allogeneic stem cell transplantation. The germline gives CDR1 SEHNR, CDR2 FQNEAQ (reference sequence). The CDR3 has 14 amino acids. Trimming shortened V by 3 bases and J by 1 base, and 9 bases separated the two germline ends. TCRdb re-analysed the RT-PCR reads in MiXCR, keeping a single row per CDR3 protein. The repertoire includes under 2,000 distinct CDR3 sequences, approximately 7.1% of them detected once, and around a sixth sits in the top ten. Sequencing used blood, either unsorted or a sorted T cell fraction (not recorded which). This TCR was sampled from a human donor who was either an allogeneic HSCT recipient or a stem cell or donor lymphocyte infusion donor (not recorded which). It is not recorded whose cells these are; they may come from a transplant donor. The chain joins TRBV7-9 to TRBJ1-1; the D gene is possibly TRBD1 (5 bases). The CDR3 reads CASSFRGTNTEAFF. Written as DNA, the CDR3 is TGTGCCAGCAGCTTCCGGGGGACGAACACTGAAGCTTTCTTT.